This T cell receptor beta chain was found in a study of T-cell reconstitution after alpha-beta-depleted transplantation in children. This CDR3 is 17 amino acids long. CDR1 and CDR2 (germline): KGHDR, SFDVKD. Germline trimming cut 7 bases from V and 6 bases from J; bases unmatched to any gene: 17. This clonotype was detected ten times or more. Unique molecular identifiers were used in preparing the TCRbeta library. TCRdb itself ran the PCR reads through MiXCR, one entry per CDR3 protein. The sample holds roughly 100,000 distinct CDR3 sequences, 7.5% to 9.5% seen once. The sequencing used PBMCs from the stem cell graft donor, collected from the stem cell graft. The chain is built from TRBV24-1 and TRBJ2-3; 8 bases line up with TRBD2. The source of this sequence is a human donor who donated a stem cell graft to a child with congenital amegakaryocytic thrombocytopenia. As DNA, the CDR3 is TGTGCCACCAGCAACCAGATAGCGGGACATTCAACGGATACGCAGTATTTT. Translation: CATSNQIAGHSTDTQYF.